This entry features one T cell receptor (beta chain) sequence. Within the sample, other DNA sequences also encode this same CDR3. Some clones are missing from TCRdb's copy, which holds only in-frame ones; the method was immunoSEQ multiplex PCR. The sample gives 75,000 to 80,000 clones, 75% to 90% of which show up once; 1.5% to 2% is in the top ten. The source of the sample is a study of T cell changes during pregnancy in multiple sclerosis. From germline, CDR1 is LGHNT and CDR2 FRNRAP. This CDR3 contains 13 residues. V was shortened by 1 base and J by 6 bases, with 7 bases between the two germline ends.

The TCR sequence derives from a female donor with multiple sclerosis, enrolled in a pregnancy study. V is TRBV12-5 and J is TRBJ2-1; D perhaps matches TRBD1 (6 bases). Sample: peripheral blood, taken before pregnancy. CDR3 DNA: TGTGCTAGTGGTTTGGCAGGGGTCAATGAGCAGTTCTTC. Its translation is CASGLAGVNEQFF.